The clone carrying this T cell receptor beta chain was observed once. Its antigen is currently unknown. This sample was taken from a study of shared clonotypes between healthy human individuals. Turning to the study itself: Three CD4 naive, three CD4 memory, two CD8 naive and one CD8 memory plate were used per donor.

The CDR3 totals 13 residues. Per germline, CDR1 MNHEY and CDR2 SMNVEV (reference sequence). Between the trimmed V and J ends, which lost 3 bases and 4 bases, there was a span of 7 bases. General study points: Estimated clonotype richness was generally higher in naive than memory subsets.

On sorted subsets, replicate PCRs used 150 to 250 ng DNA, or 25,000 to 35,000 T cell genomes. This table comes from immunoSEQ multiplex PCR, and its TCRdb copy is limited to in-frame clones, with some not included. The data contain about 1.5 million clones, 95% to 99% of them singletons. Sequenced sample: naive CD4+ T cells sorted from blood. Subset here: CD45RA+ positively selected. The TCR comes from a man between 25 and 39 years old in good health. V usage is TRBV27 and J usage is TRBJ1-3; D gene unclear. Written as DNA, the CDR3 is TGTGCCAGCAGTTTGGGGAGAGGAAACACCATATATTTT. It yields the protein CASSLGRGNTIYF.